This TCR beta chain was sequenced in a study of blood T cell repertoires in COVID-19. On the study more broadly: Samples representing acute and convalescent COVID-19 were sourced from the United States, Italy and Spain. PBMCs, B-cell-depleted T cells, or T cells provided the cDNA or gDNA that made up the material.

CDR1 is LGHDT and CDR2 is YNNKEL in the germline V gene (reference sequence). The V gene end was trimmed by 1 base and the J gene end by 7 bases; junction bases not matched to a gene: 7. This CDR3 has 15 residues. In the authors' methods: Amplification of reference gene primers was used by the study to estimate nucleated cell counts. The table came from immunoSEQ multiplex PCR; TCRdb's copy has only in-frame clones and leaves some out. V and J calls and clone size are given by that table; D and trimming were obtained from the DNA. The sample lists 55,000 to 80,000 clones; roughly 80% were seen once. Sequenced input: peripheral blood. This chain uses TRBV3-1 (or the pseudogene TRBV3-2) with TRBJ2-7; 10 bases are a match to TRBD1. This sequence was found in a woman over 75 with active or convalescent COVID-19. The CDR3 loop reads CASSQGVGDRGEQYF. DNA for the CDR3: TGTGCCAGCAGCCAAGGGGTTGGGGACAGGGGAGAGCAGTACTTC.